The clone carrying this TCR beta chain appeared a few times. Antigen unknown. TCRdb re-analysed the reads in MiXCR, keeping a single row per CDR3 protein. The data contain over 250,000 distinct CDR3 sequences, approximately 22% of them seen just once; the ten biggest clones take up 15% to 20%. These data come from a study of T cell repertoires in cytomegalovirus infection. The sequence was obtained from a human donor in good health (CMV status not recorded). Some clones in this sample may be carry-over from other donors' samples. The material sequenced was cultured PBMCs, taken from culture after CMV antigen stimulation.

This CDR3 is CASSYSGTGLETQYF. DNA for the CDR3: TGTGCCAGCAGTTACTCAGGCACGGGGCTAGAGACCCAGTACTTC. This chain connects TRBV6-5 to TRBJ2-5; D tentatively fits TRBD1 or TRBD2 (5 bases each). Trimming pared 0 bases from V and 4 bases from J, leaving 12 bases between. Germline-derived CDR1 and CDR2 are MNHEY and SVGAGI. There are 15 residues in the CDR3.